The source of this T cell receptor beta chain is a study of patients and donors after allogeneic stem cell transplantation. TCRdb used MiXCR to reprocess the RT-PCR reads, holding one entry per CDR3 protein. The sample holds about a million distinct CDR3 sequences; about a sixth are singletons and the top ten take around 5.5%. Per germline, CDR1 SGHDT and CDR2 YYEEEE. V lost 1 base, J lost 2 bases, and 15 bases lay in between. This CDR3 is built from 16 residues. This clonotype appeared a few times. The origin of this receptor is a human donor who was either an allogeneic HSCT recipient or a stem cell or donor lymphocyte infusion donor (not recorded which). It is not recorded whose cells these are; they may come from a transplant donor. The chain joins TRBV5-6 to TRBJ2-5; possibly TRBD2 for D (5 bases). The specimen sequenced was blood, either unsorted or a sorted T cell fraction (not recorded which). Written as DNA, the CDR3 is TGTGCCAGCAGCTTGCGGCTACTAGTTGATCAAGAGACCCAGTACTTC. It specifies CASSLRLLVDQETQYF.